The 11 T cell receptor beta chains listed next were all sequenced from one sample in a study of blood T cell repertoires in COVID-19. Using immunoSEQ multiplex PCR, the repertoire was profiled, and TCRdb retains in-frame clones only, with some absent. The repertoire holds about 26,000 clones, with more than 75% as singletons. Sequencing input: peripheral blood. The source of these receptors is a human donor in a cohort sampled during active COVID-19. The donor label of this sample is uncertain.

This clone occurred a few times. The J gene is TRBJ2-3, the V gene TRBV6-6; 7 bases are a match to TRBD2. Germline V gene data show CDR1 as MNHNY and CDR2 as SVGAGI (reference sequence). The CDR3 spans 14 residues. V lost 8 bases, J lost 6 bases, and 11 bases stayed unmatched. CDR3 nucleotides: TGTGCCAGCCTCAGGGAGGGTTCGGGGGATACGCAGTATTTT. As protein: CASLREGSGDTQYF.

This chain uses TRBV4-1 with TRBJ2-2; TRBD2 matches 8 bases. The length of the CDR3 is 15 residues. Unmatched junction bases numbered 3, after V lost 0 bases and J lost 6 bases. Germline CDR1 is MGHRA and CDR2 is YSYEKL. The CDR3 is CASSQDQRGSGELFF. The CDR3 DNA sequence: TGCGCCAGCAGCCAAGATCAGCGGGGGTCCGGGGAGCTGTTTTTT.

The J gene is TRBJ1-5, the V gene TRBV19, with 8 bases aligning to TRBD1. V lost 11 bases, J lost 6 bases, and 12 bases stayed unmatched. The CDR3 covers 14 residues. From germline, CDR1 is LNHDA and CDR2 SQIVND (reference sequence). The CDR3 DNA reads as TGTGCCTCTACTCTGGACAGGGTGGCTCAGCCCCAGCATTTT. Translated, it gives CASTLDRVAQPQHF.

The rearrangement joins TRBV2 to TRBJ2-5, with 8 nucleotides matching TRBD1. Germline V gives CDR1 SNHLY, CDR2 FYNNEI. J lost 4 bases, V lost 4 bases, and 5 bases had no gene match. CDR3 length: 14 amino acids. The CDR3 bases are TGTGCCAGCAGTGCACAGGGGGTAGGAGAGACCCAGTACTTC. Its protein is CASSAQGVGETQYF.

This rearrangement joins TRBV18 to TRBJ1-2; 7 bases agree with TRBD1. The length of the CDR3 is 12 residues. Germline V gene sequence: CDR1 KGHSH, CDR2 LQKENI. V was pared by 6 bases and J by 4 bases, with 2 bases of the junction left unmatched. The CDR3 is CASSRDSYGYTF. CDR3 coding DNA: TGTGCCAGCTCGCGGGACAGCTATGGCTACACCTTC.

This clone was seen more than once but under ten times. This chain links TRBV7-3 with TRBJ2-1; 7 bases map to TRBD1. Germline V gives CDR1 SGHTA, CDR2 FQGTGA. Germline trimming cut 5 bases from V and 0 bases from J; bases unmatched to any gene: 4. The CDR3 length is 15 residues. The CDR3 spells CASSRTGFSYNEQFF. In DNA, the CDR3 is TGTGCCAGCAGCCGGACAGGATTCTCCTACAATGAGCAGTTCTTC.

The rearrangement links TRBV3-1 (or the pseudogene TRBV3-2) to TRBJ2-1, with 10 bases lining up with TRBD2. The V and J ends lost 1 base and 3 bases, in that order; junction bases with no gene match: 3. Germline CDR1 reads LGHDT; CDR2 reads YNNKEL (reference sequence). The CDR3 is 16 amino acids. The CDR3 is CASSQGSGGGYNEQFF. The CDR3 region has the DNA TGTGCCAGCAGCCAAGGGAGCGGGGGGGGCTACAATGAGCAGTTCTTC.

V is TRBV11-1 and J is TRBJ2-5; TRBD1 agrees at 7 bases. Germline CDR1 is SGHAT and CDR2 is FQDESV (reference sequence). V was pared by 0 bases and J by 4 bases, with 5 bases of the junction left unmatched. The length of the CDR3 is 15 residues. CDR3 in amino acids: CASSLAARGSETQYF. The CDR3 DNA reads as TGTGCCAGCAGCTTAGCCGCCAGGGGGTCAGAGACCCAGTACTTC.

The chain links TRBV5-1 to TRBJ2-1; D is unclear. The V gene's germline CDR1 is SGHRS and CDR2 YFSETQ. The V and J ends lost 1 base and 3 bases respectively, with 5 bases between them. The CDR3 has 13 amino acids. DNA for the CDR3: TGCGCCAGCAGCTTGACAGACTACAATGAGCAGTTCTTC. Translated: CASSLTDYNEQFF.

This clone has only a few counts. The chain couples TRBV7-9 to TRBJ1-1; D is ambiguous. This CDR3 has 13 residues. CDR1 SEHNR and CDR2 FQNEAQ come from the germline V gene (reference sequence). V dropped 2 bases and J dropped 3 bases, with 7 bases sitting between them. The CDR3 sequence is CASSLSVDTEAFF. CDR3 bases: TGTGCCAGCAGCTTATCGGTCGACACTGAAGCTTTCTTT. Full variable domain (outside the CDR3, taken from reference TRBV7-9 and TRBJ1-1): DTGVSQNPRHKITKRGQNVTFRCDPISEHNRLYWYRQTLGQGPEFLTYFQNEAQLEKSRLLSDRFSAERPKGSFSTLEIQRTEQGDSAMYLCASSLSVDTEAFFGQGTRLTVV.

V is TRBV5-1 and J is TRBJ2-3; 8 bases fit TRBD1. CDR1 and CDR2 from the germline V gene are SGHRS and YFSETQ. The V and J ends lost 4 bases and 3 bases, in that order; junction bases with no gene match: 4. The CDR3 spans 14 residues. CDR3 sequence: CASSQGQGTDTQYF. In DNA form, the CDR3 reads TGCGCCAGCAGCCAAGGACAGGGAACAGATACGCAGTATTTT.